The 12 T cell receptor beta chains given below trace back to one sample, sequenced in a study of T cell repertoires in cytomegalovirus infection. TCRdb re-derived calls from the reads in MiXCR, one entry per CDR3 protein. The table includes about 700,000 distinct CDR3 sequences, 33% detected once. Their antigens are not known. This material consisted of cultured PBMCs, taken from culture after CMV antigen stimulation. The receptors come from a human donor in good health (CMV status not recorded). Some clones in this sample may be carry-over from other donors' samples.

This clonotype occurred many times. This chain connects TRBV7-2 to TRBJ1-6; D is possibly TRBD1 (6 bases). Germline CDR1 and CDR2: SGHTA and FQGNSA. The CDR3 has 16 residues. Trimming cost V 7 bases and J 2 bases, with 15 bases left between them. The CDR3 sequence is CASKVTGITYNSPLHF. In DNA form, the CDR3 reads TGTGCCAGCAAGGTTACAGGGATAACCTATAATTCACCCCTCCACTTT.

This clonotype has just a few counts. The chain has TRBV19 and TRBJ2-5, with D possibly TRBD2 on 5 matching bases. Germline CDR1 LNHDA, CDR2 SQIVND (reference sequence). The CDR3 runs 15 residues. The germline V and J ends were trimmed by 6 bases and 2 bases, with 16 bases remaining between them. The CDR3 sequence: CASSITGSGQETQYF. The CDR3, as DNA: TGTGCCAGTAGCATCACTGGTTCGGGACAAGAGACCCAGTACTTC. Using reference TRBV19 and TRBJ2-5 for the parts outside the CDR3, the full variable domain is DGGITQSPKYLFRKEGQNVTLSCEQNLNHDAMYWYRQDPGQGLRLIYYSQIVNDFQKGDIAEGYSVSREKKESFPLTVTSAQKNPTAFYLCASSITGSGQETQYFGPGTRLLVL.

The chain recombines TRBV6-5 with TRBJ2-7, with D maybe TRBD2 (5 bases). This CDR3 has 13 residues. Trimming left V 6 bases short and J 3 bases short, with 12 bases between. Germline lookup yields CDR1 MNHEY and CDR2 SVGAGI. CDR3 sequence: CASRSPGIYEQYF. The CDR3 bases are TGTGCCAGCAGGTCCCCCGGGATCTACGAGCAGTACTTC.

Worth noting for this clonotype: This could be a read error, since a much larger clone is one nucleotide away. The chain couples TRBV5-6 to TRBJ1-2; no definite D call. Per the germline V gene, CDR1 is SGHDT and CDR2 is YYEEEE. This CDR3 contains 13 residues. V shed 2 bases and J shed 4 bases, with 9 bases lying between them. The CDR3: CASSFKGSYGYTF. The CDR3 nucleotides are TGTGCCAGCAGCTTTAAAGGGAGCTATGGCTACACCTTC. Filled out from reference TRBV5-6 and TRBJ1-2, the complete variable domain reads DAGVTQSPTHLIKTRGQQVTLRCSPKSGHDTVSWYQQALGQGPQFIFQYYEEEERQRGNFPDRFSGHQFPNYSSELNVNALLLGDSALYLCASSFKGSYGYTFGSGTRLTVV.

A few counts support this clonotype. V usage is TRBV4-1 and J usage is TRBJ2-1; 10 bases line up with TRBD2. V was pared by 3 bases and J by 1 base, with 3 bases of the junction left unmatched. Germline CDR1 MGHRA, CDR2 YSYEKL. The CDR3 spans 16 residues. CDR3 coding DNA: TGCGCCAGCAGCCATATAGCGGGGGGTTCCTACAATGAGCAGTTCTTC. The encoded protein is CASSHIAGGSYNEQFF.

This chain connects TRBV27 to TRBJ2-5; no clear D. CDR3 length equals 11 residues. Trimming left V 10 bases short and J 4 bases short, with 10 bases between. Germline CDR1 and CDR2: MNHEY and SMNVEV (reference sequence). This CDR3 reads CATESRETQYF. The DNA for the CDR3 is TGTGCCACCGAATCGAGAGAGACCCAGTACTTC.

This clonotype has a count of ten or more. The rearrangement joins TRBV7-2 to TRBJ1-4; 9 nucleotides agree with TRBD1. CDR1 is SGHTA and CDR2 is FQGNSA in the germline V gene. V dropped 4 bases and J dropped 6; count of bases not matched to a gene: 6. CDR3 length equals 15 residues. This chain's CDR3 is CASSSSGTGYEKLFF. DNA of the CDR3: TGTGCCAGCAGCTCTTCCGGGACAGGGTATGAAAAACTGTTTTTT.

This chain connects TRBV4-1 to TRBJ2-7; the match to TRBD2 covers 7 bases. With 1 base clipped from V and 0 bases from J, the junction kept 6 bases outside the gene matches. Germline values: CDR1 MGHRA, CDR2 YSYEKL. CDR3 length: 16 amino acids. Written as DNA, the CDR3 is TGCGCCAGCAGCCAAGGGGGGGGACTCAGCTCCTACGAGCAGTACTTC. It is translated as CASSQGGGLSSYEQYF.

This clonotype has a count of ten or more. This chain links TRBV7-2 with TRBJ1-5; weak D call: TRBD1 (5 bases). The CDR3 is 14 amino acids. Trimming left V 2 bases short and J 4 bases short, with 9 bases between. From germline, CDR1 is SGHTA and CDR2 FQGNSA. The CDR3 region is CASSLYPGNQPQHF. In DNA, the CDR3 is TGTGCCAGCAGCTTATATCCAGGGAATCAGCCCCAGCATTTT.

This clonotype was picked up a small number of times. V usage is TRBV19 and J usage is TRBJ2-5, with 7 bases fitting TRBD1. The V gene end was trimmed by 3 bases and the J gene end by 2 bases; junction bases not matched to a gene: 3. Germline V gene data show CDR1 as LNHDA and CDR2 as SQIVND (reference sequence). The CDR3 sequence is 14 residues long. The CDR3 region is CASSIPGGQETQYF. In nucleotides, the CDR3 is TGTGCCAGTAGTATCCCAGGGGGACAAGAGACCCAGTACTTC.

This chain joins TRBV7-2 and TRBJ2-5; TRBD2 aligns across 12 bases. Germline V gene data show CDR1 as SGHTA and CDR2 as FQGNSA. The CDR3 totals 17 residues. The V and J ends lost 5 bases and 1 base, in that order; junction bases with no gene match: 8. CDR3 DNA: TGTGCCAGCAGCAAAGGCCTAGCGGGGGGGATCCAAGAGACCCAGTACTTC. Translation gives CASSKGLAGGIQETQYF.

CDR3 region: CASSLDRGFSPLHF. CDR3 nucleotide sequence: TGTGCCAGCAGCTTAGACAGGGGTTTTTCACCCCTCCACTTT. This chain links TRBV7-9 with TRBJ1-6, with TRBD1 matching 7 bases. CDR1 and CDR2 (germline): SEHNR, FQNEAQ (reference sequence). With V trimmed by 1 base and J by 9 bases, 3 bases remained unmatched. The CDR3 extends over 14 amino acids.